Presented here are 28 T cell receptor beta chains from one specimen sequenced in a study of blood T cells in healthy people across ages. The use of a sample-barcoded 5' primer and a J-beta primer mix characterized a second PCR of roughly 6 to 11 cycles. One entry per CDR3 protein, called by TCRdb with MiXCR from the 5' RACE reads. The table shows 2 million or so distinct CDR3 sequences, with 49% occurring only once. The sample taken for sequencing was blood. Every receptor here comes from a woman aged 40 to 50 in good health.

This clonotype was observed a few times. The genes are TRBV20-1 and TRBJ2-7; 10 nucleotides line up with TRBD1. The ends lost 3 bases at V and 8 bases at J; junction bases unmatched: 10. Germline values: CDR1 DFQATT, CDR2 SNEGSKA (reference sequence). The CDR3 extends over 14 amino acids. This CDR3 is CSARLGQGSEKQYF. The DNA for the CDR3 is TGCAGTGCTAGGTTGGGACAGGGGTCCGAAAAGCAGTACTTC.

The J gene is TRBJ2-1, the V gene TRBV15, with 8 bases that match TRBD2. CDR3 size: 16 residues. Germline CDR1 LNHNV, CDR2 YYDKDF (reference sequence). Germline trimming cut 0 bases from V and 6 bases from J; bases unmatched to any gene: 7. In DNA form, the CDR3 reads TGTGCCACCAGCAGAGAGGCGCGGGGGGTCGGCAATGAGCAGTTCTTC. It codes for CATSREARGVGNEQFF.

This chain joins TRBV5-1 and TRBJ1-2; possible D gene TRBD1, 6 bases. Trimming pared 7 bases from V and 1 base from J, leaving 14 bases between. Germline assignment: CDR1 SGHRS and CDR2 YFSETQ. The CDR3 runs 14 residues. The CDR3 DNA follows: TGCGCCAGCCGGAGGGAGGACAGTAACTATGGCTACACCTTC. This codes for CASRREDSNYGYTF.

In its sample, this clonotype was seen a few times. The chain carries TRBV14 and TRBJ2-1; D gene unclear. The germline V and J ends were trimmed by 4 bases and 5 bases, with 15 bases remaining between them. The length of the CDR3 is 15 residues. Per the germline V gene, CDR1 is SGHDN and CDR2 is FVKESK. This CDR3 reads CASSRLPPGDNEQFF. The CDR3 DNA is TGTGCCAGCAGCCGCCTCCCCCCGGGTGACAATGAGCAGTTCTTC. Supplemented by reference TRBV14 and TRBJ2-1, the full variable domain reads EAGVTQFPSHSVIEKGQTVTLRCDPISGHDNLYWYRRVMGKEIKFLLHFVKESKQDESGMPNNRFLAERTGGTYSTLKVQPAELEDSGVYFCASSRLPPGDNEQFFGPGTRLTVL.

The chain employs TRBV9 and TRBJ2-1; possible D gene TRBD2, 7 bases. Germline assignment: CDR1 SGDLS and CDR2 YYNGEE. The CDR3 contains 14 residues. V was clipped by 0 bases and J by 7 bases, with 11 bases between them. The CDR3 loop is CASSVAGGTNEQFF. The CDR3 DNA reads as TGTGCCAGCAGCGTAGCGGGGGGCACGAATGAGCAGTTCTTC.

J is TRBJ1-2 and V is TRBV27; 9 nucleotides align to TRBD1. The V gene's germline CDR1 is MNHEY and CDR2 SMNVEV (reference sequence). The V and J ends lost 5 bases and 7 bases, in that order; junction bases with no gene match: 8. This CDR3 spans 14 amino acids. CDR3 DNA: TGTGCCAGCAGTGGAATGGACAGGGGAGGTGGCTACACCTTC. It yields the protein CASSGMDRGGGYTF.

The CDR3 sequence is CASSQDFVGYEKLFF. CDR3 nucleotides: TGCGCCAGCAGCCAAGATTTTGTAGGGTATGAAAAACTGTTTTTT. This rearrangement joins TRBV4-1 to TRBJ1-4; D remains ambiguous. The germline V and J ends were trimmed by 0 bases and 6 bases, with 11 bases remaining between them. The CDR3 sequence is 15 residues long. Per the germline V gene, CDR1 is MGHRA and CDR2 is YSYEKL.

The rearrangement links TRBV20-1 to TRBJ1-2; 7 positions agree with TRBD1. Germline CDR1 is DFQATT and CDR2 is SNEGSKA (reference sequence). The CDR3 is 14 residues long. The trim removed 6 bases at V and 4 bases at J, leaving 11 bases unmatched. CDR3 DNA: TGCAGTGCGTGGGACAGCCTAGTCGGCTATGGCTACACCTTC. As protein: CSAWDSLVGYGYTF.

The chain uses TRBV20-1 and TRBJ1-6; D unclear. Germline V gene lookup returns CDR1 DFQATT and CDR2 SNEGSKA (reference sequence). With 5 bases removed from V and 5 bases from J, the gap between germline ends came to 10 bases. The CDR3 is 13 amino acids. CDR3 sequence (DNA): TGCAGTGCTCGAGTGGGGAATAATTCACCCCTCCACTTT. This gives the protein CSARVGNNSPLHF.

J is TRBJ2-2 and V is TRBV7-2; the D is unclear. This CDR3 has 16 residues. The germline gives CDR1 SGHTA, CDR2 FQGNSA. The germline V and J ends were trimmed by 1 base and 2 bases, with 11 bases remaining between them. This chain's CDR3 is CASSLEARINTGELFF. CDR3 DNA sequence: TGTGCCAGCAGCTTAGAAGCGAGGATAAACACCGGGGAGCTGTTTTTT.

The J gene is TRBJ2-7, the V gene TRBV3-1; TRBD2 is a possible D gene (6 bases). The last part of the DNA fits TRBJ2-5 better; the J call may be wrong. The CDR3 consists of 15 residues. Germline V gene data show CDR1 as LGHDT and CDR2 as YNNKEL (reference sequence). Written as DNA, the CDR3 is TGTGCCAGCAGCCGGAGGGACTTCGATGTGGAGACCCAGTACTTC. It specifies CASSRRDFDVETQYF.

This clonotype has only one observation. The rearrangement joins TRBV20-1 to TRBJ2-3, with 7 bases matching TRBD2. The J segment lost 6 bases and the V segment lost 4 bases, leaving 10 bases of the junction unmatched. The CDR3 contains 14 residues. CDR1 and CDR2 from the germline V gene are DFQATT and SNEGSKA (reference sequence). The CDR3 DNA reads as TGCAGTGCTATGCTTAGCGGGTTAACCGATACGCAGTATTTT. This codes for CSAMLSGLTDTQYF.

The rearrangement joins TRBV20-1 to TRBJ2-7; the D gene could be TRBD1 or TRBD2 (5 bases each). Germline values: CDR1 DFQATT, CDR2 SNEGSKA (reference sequence). The V gene lost 6 bases and the J gene lost 12 bases, with 12 bases spanning the gap. The CDR3 length is 9 residues. The CDR3 region has the DNA TGCAGTGCAACGGGGCTTTGGTACTTC. Translation gives CSATGLWYF.

This clonotype has more than one count but fewer than ten. The chain employs TRBV27 and TRBJ2-1, with 10 bases that match TRBD2. The CDR3 covers 14 residues. Germline CDR1 is MNHEY and CDR2 is SMNVEV (reference sequence). V was clipped by 5 bases and J by 7 bases; unmatched bases: 5. CDR3 region: CASSPAGGLNEQFF. In DNA form, the CDR3 reads TGTGCCAGCAGTCCAGCGGGGGGGCTGAATGAGCAGTTCTTC.

The genes are TRBV29-1 and TRBJ1-1; D gene unclear. Trimming took 4 bases from V and 0 from J, leaving 12 bases between them. CDR3 size: 14 residues. Germline V CDR1 and CDR2: SQVTM, ANQGSEA. CDR3 coding DNA: TGCAGCGTTGTTGGGCCAGCTATGAACACTGAAGCTTTCTTT. Translating it yields CSVVGPAMNTEAFF. The full variable domain, rest sourced from reference TRBV29-1 and TRBJ1-1, is SAVISQKPSRDICQRGTSLTIQCQVDSQVTMMFWYRQQPGQSLTLIATANQGSEATYESGFVIDKFPISRPNLTFSTLTVSNMSPEDSSIYLCSVVGPAMNTEAFFGQGTRLTVV.

This sequence joins TRBV20-1 and TRBJ1-5, with unresolved D. The CDR3 runs 13 residues. Germline V CDR1 and CDR2: DFQATT, SNEGSKA (reference sequence). V was clipped by 1 base and J by 7 bases, with 11 bases between them. The chain's CDR3 is CSARGEEAQPQHF. The CDR3 DNA reads TGCAGTGCTAGAGGGGAGGAAGCGCAGCCCCAGCATTTT.

The genes are TRBV5-1 and TRBJ2-3; a possible D gene is TRBD1 (5 bases). The CDR3 consists of 16 residues. Trimming took 4 bases from V and 0 from J, leaving 15 bases between them. Per germline, CDR1 SGHRS and CDR2 YFSETQ. The CDR3 DNA reads as TGCGCCAGCAGCAACGGACACATTACTAGCACAGATACGCAGTATTTT. This sequence encodes CASSNGHITSTDTQYF.

This clonotype was observed a few times. V usage is TRBV5-1 and J usage is TRBJ2-5; D is perhaps TRBD2 (6 bases). The CDR3 totals 14 residues. Germline values: CDR1 SGHRS, CDR2 YFSETQ. The V and J ends lost 5 bases and 5 bases respectively, with 16 bases between them. CDR3 sequence: CASRWGRTTETQYF. The CDR3 bases are TGCGCCAGCAGATGGGGCAGGACTACCGAGACCCAGTACTTC.

This clonotype was detected many times. This chain connects TRBV10-2 to TRBJ2-1, with D perhaps matching TRBD1 (6 bases). Deletions cut 8 bases from V and 0 bases from J, with 14 bases between. CDR1 is WSHSY, CDR2 SAAADI, per germline. The CDR3 totals 15 residues. The CDR3 loop reads CASRFQGSSYNEQFF. In nucleotides, the CDR3 is TGCGCCAGCCGCTTCCAGGGGAGCTCCTACAATGAGCAGTTCTTC.

This chain connects TRBV4-1 to TRBJ1-4; no clear D. V lost 1 base to trimming and J lost 8 bases, with 11 bases between them. The CDR3 runs 14 residues. CDR1 is MGHRA and CDR2 is YSYEKL in the germline V gene. DNA for the CDR3: TGCGCCAGCAGCCAAGGCCCCGAGGGAGAAAAACTGTTTTTT. The encoded protein is CASSQGPEGEKLFF.

This clonotype was counted a few times. The chain joins TRBV15 to TRBJ1-2; TRBD1 aligns across 8 bases. CDR1 LNHNV and CDR2 YYDKDF come from the germline V gene (reference sequence). The J segment lost 3 bases and the V segment lost 0 bases, leaving 6 bases of the junction unmatched. The length of the CDR3 is 16 residues. The chain's CDR3 is CATSRDRTGLDYGYTF. CDR3 coding DNA: TGTGCCACCAGCAGAGATCGGACAGGGTTGGACTATGGCTACACCTTC.

J is TRBJ2-4 and V is TRBV3-1, with D possibly matching TRBD2 (5 bases). This CDR3 has 18 amino acids. Germline assignment: CDR1 LGHDT and CDR2 YNNKEL (reference sequence). V lost 4 bases to trimming and J lost 0 bases, with 19 bases between them. The CDR3 region is CASSPGTRTRLAKNIQYF. The CDR3 DNA sequence: TGTGCCAGCAGCCCGGGAACACGGACCCGACTAGCCAAAAACATTCAGTACTTC.

The rearrangement joins TRBV4-3 to TRBJ1-4, with D unclear. This CDR3 comprises 15 residues. Between the trimmed V and J ends, which lost 1 base and 0 bases, there was a span of 6 bases. Germline-derived CDR1 and CDR2 are LGHNA and YSLEER. The CDR3 region has the DNA TGCGCCAGCAGCCAAGGGGCAGCAACTAATGAAAAACTGTTTTTT. This translates into CASSQGAATNEKLFF.

The chain has TRBV4-1 and TRBJ2-3; no definite D call. Germline CDR1 MGHRA, CDR2 YSYEKL. V lost 3 bases to trimming and J lost 6 bases, with 16 bases between them. This CDR3 has 15 residues. The CDR3 is CASSHATKGEDTQYF. CDR3 nucleotides: TGCGCCAGCAGCCACGCAACCAAAGGAGAGGATACGCAGTATTTT.

The V and J genes are TRBV4-1 and TRBJ2-4; tentatively, D is TRBD1 (6 bases). The CDR3 loop spans 15 amino acids. Trimming removed 1 base at V and 13 bases at J, with 20 bases between. Germline CDR1 is MGHRA and CDR2 is YSYEKL. CDR3 coding DNA: TGCGCCAGCAGCCAAGCCGGCTTCGACAGGTCCTACCAGTACTTC. This codes for CASSQAGFDRSYQYF.

Only a few counts were recorded for this clonotype. J is TRBJ2-1 and V is TRBV4-3; TRBD1 aligns across 7 bases. The CDR3 covers 16 residues. Per the germline V gene, CDR1 is LGHNA and CDR2 is YSLEER. V lost 3 bases to trimming and J lost 1 base; unmatched junction nucleotides: 6. As DNA, the CDR3 is TGCGCCAGCAGCCAGTACAGGGGAGCATCCTACAATGAGCAGTTCTTC. It specifies CASSQYRGASYNEQFF.

The chain couples TRBV6-1 to TRBJ2-1; the match to TRBD1 covers 9 bases. After removal of 6 bases from V and 10 bases from J, the junction contained 19 bases not matched to a gene. The germline V gene encodes CDR1 MNHNS and CDR2 SASEGT. The length of the CDR3 is 17 residues. The CDR3 DNA reads TGTGCCAGCAGCGGGGACAGGGAAACGAAAAGCTCCTACGAGCAGTTCTTC. Translating it yields CASSGDRETKSSYEQFF.

The rearrangement joins TRBV7-9 to TRBJ1-2; 7 bases are shared with TRBD1. V was pared by 4 bases and J by 4 bases, with 9 bases of the junction left unmatched. Germline V gene lookup returns CDR1 SEHNR and CDR2 FQNEAQ (reference sequence). The CDR3 is made up of 15 amino acids. CDR3 bases: TGTGCCAGCAGCTCCCCGACAGGGTCTAGCTATGGCTACACCTTC. This encodes CASSSPTGSSYGYTF.